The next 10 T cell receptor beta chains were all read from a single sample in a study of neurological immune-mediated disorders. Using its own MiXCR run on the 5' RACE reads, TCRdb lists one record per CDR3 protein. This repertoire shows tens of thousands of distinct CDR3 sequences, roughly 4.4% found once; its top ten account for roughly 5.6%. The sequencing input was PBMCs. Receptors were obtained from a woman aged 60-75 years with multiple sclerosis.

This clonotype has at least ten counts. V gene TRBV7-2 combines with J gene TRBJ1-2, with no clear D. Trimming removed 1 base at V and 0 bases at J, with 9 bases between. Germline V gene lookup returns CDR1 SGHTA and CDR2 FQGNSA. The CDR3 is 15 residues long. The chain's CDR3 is CASSLGVRANYGYTF. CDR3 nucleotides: TGTGCCAGCAGCTTAGGAGTTCGAGCTAACTATGGCTACACCTTC.

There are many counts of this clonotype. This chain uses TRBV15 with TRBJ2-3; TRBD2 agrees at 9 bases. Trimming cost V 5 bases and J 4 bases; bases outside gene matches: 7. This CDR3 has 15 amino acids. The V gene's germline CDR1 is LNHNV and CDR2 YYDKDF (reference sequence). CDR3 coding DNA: TGTGCCACCAGCGGAGGGACTAGCTTCCCAGATACGCAGTATTTT. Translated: CATSGGTSFPDTQYF.

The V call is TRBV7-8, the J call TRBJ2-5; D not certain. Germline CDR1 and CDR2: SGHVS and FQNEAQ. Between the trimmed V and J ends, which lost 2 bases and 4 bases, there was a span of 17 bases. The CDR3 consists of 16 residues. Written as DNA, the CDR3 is TGTGCCAGCAGCTTATTCTTCTTAAGAGTCCGAGAGACCCAGTACTTC. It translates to CASSLFFLRVRETQYF. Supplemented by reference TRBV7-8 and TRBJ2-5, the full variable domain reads GAGVSQSPRYKVAKRGQDVALRCDPISGHVSLFWYQQALGQGPEFLTYFQNEAQLDKSGLPSDRFFAERPEGSVSTLKIQRTQQEDSAVYLCASSLFFLRVRETQYFGPGTRLLVL.

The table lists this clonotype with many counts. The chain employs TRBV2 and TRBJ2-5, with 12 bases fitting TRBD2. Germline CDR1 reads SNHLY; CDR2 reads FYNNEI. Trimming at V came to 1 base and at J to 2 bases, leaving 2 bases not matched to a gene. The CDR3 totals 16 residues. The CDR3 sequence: CASSEGLAGGQETQYF. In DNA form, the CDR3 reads TGTGCCAGCAGTGAAGGGCTAGCGGGAGGGCAAGAGACCCAGTACTTC. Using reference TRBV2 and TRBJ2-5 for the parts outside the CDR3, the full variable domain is EPEVTQTPSHQVTQMGQEVILRCVPISNHLYFYWYRQILGQKVEFLVSFYNNEISEKSEIFDDQFSVERPDGSNFTLKIRSTKLEDSAMYFCASSEGLAGGQETQYFGPGTRLLVL.

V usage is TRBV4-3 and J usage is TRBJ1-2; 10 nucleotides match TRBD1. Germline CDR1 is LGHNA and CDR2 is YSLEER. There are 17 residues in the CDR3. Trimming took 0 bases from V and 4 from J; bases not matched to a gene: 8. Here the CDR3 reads CASSQEWGTGVSYGYTF. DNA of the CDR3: TGCGCCAGCAGCCAAGAATGGGGGACAGGGGTTTCCTATGGCTACACCTTC.

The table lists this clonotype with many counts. In nucleotides, the CDR3 is TGTGCCAGCTCTGGGGGGACGCCTGACACTGAAGCTTTCTTT. This translates into CASSGGTPDTEAFF. The chain links TRBV7-9 to TRBJ1-1; D might be TRBD1 (5 bases). Germline V gene sequence: CDR1 SEHNR, CDR2 FQNEAQ (reference sequence). This CDR3 has 14 residues. Trimming took 8 bases from V and 3 from J, leaving 16 bases between them.

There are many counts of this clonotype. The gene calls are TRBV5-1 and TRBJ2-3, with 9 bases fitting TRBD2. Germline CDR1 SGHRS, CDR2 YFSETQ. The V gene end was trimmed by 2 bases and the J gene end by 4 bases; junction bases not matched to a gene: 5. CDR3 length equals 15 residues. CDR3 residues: CASSLVAGASDTQYF. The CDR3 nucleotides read TGCGCCAGCAGCTTAGTAGCGGGAGCATCAGATACGCAGTATTTT.

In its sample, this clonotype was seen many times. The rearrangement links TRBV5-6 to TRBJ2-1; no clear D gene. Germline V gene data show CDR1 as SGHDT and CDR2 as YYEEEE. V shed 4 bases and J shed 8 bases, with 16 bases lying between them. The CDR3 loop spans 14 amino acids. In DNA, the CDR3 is TGTGCCAGCAGCCCCGGTGGTCCCGTCCATGAGCAGTTCTTC. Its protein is CASSPGGPVHEQFF.

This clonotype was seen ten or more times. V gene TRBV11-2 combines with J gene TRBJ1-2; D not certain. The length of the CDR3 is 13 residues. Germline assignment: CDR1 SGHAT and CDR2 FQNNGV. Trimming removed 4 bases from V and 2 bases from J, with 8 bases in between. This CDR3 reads CASSSFQNYGYTF. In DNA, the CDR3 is TGTGCCAGCAGCTCCTTCCAGAACTATGGCTACACCTTC.

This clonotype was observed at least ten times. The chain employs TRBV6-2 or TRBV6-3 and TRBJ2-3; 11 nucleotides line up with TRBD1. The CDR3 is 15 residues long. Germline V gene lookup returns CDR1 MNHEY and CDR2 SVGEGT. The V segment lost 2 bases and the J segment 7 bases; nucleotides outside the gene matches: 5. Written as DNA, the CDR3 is TGTGCCAGCAGTTACCGGACAGGGGGCGATTATACGCAGTATTTT. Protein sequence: CASSYRTGGDYTQYF.